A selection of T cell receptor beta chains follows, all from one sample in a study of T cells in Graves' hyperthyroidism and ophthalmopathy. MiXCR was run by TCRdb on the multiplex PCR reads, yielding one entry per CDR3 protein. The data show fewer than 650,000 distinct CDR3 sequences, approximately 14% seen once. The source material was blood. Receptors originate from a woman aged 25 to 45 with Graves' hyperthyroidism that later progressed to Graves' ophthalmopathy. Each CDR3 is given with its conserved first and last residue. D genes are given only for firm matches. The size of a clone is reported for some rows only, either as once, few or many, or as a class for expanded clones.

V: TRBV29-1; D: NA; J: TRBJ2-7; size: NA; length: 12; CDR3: CSVKEQVYEQYF; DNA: TGCAGCGTTAAAGAACAGGTCTACGAGCAGTACTTC
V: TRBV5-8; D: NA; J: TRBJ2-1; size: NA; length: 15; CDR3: CASSPLEPRDNEQFF; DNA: TGTGCCAGCAGCCCCTTGGAGCCCCGCGACAATGAGCAGTTCTTC
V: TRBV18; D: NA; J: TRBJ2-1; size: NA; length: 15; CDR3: CASSSTTSSYNEQFF; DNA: TGTGCCAGCTCATCCACCACCAGCTCCTACAATGAGCAGTTCTTC
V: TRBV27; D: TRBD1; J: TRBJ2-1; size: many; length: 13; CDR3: CASSTDRANEQFF; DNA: TGTGCCAGCAGTACGGACAGGGCGAATGAGCAGTTCTTC
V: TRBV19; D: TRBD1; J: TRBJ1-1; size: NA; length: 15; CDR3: CASSRALDRDPEAFF; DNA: TGTGCCAGTAGTCGTGCCTTGGACAGGGACCCTGAAGCTTTCTTT
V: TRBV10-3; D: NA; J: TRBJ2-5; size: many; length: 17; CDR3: CAISGGGLGANQETQYF; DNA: TGTGCCATCAGTGGGGGCGGACTCGGGGCGAACCAAGAGACCCAGTACTTC
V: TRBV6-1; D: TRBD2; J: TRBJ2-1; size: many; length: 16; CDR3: CASTLRAGGAYNEQFF; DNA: TGTGCCAGCACCTTAAGAGCGGGGGGAGCCTACAATGAGCAGTTCTTC
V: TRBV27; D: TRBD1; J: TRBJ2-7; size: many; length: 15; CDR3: CASSAPGQVSYEQYF; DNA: TGTGCCAGCAGTGCCCCTGGACAGGTCTCCTACGAGCAGTACTTC
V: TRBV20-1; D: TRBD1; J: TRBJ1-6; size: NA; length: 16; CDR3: CSARDFAGTGYSPLHF; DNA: TGCAGTGCTAGAGATTTCGCGGGGACAGGATATTCACCCCTCCACTTT
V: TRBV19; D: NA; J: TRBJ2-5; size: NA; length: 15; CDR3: CASSIRSSPWETQYF; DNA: TGTGCCAGTAGTATAAGGTCCAGCCCCTGGGAGACCCAGTACTTC
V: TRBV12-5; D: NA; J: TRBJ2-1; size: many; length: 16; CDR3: CASGFPSGEKNNEQFF; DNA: TGTGCTAGTGGTTTCCCCTCCGGAGAAAAAAACAATGAGCAGTTCTTC
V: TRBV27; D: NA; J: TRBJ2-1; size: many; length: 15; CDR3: CASSADNPFYNEQFF; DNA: TGTGCCAGCAGTGCCGACAATCCCTTCTACAATGAGCAGTTCTTC
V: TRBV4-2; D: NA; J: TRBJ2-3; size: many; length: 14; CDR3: CASRSRRGTDTQYF; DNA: TGTGCCAGCAGATCCCGGAGGGGAACAGATACGCAGTATTTT
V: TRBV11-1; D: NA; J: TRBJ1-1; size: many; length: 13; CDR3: CASVTGLNTEAFF; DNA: TGTGCCAGCGTTACGGGTTTAAACACTGAAGCTTTCTTT
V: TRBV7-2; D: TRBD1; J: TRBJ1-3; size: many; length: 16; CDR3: CASSFQQGATGNTIYF; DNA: TGTGCCAGCAGCTTCCAACAGGGGGCCACTGGAAACACCATATATTTT
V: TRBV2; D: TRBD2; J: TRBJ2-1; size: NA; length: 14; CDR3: CASSSGTTNNEQFF; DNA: TGTGCCAGCAGTTCCGGGACTACTAACAATGAGCAGTTCTTC
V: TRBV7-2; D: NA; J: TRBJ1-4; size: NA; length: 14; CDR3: CASSPDSYNEKLLF; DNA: TGTGCCAGCAGCCCGGACAGTTATAATGAAAAACTGCTTTTT
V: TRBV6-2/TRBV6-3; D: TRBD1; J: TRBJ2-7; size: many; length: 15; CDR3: CASSLGTGDLGEQYF; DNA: TGTGCCAGCAGCCTCGGGACAGGGGACCTCGGCGAGCAGTACTTC
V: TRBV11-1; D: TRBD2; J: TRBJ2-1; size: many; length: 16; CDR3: CASSLERELAGNEQFF; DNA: TGTGCCAGCAGCTTAGAGAGGGAGCTAGCGGGTAATGAGCAGTTCTTC
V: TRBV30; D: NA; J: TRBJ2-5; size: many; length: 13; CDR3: CAWSVPKKETQYF; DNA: TGTGCCTGGAGTGTACCGAAGAAAGAGACCCAGTACTTC
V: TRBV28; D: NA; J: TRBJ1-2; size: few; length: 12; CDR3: CASSPLDGGYTF; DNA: TGTGCCAGCAGCCCGTTGGACGGAGGCTACACCTTC
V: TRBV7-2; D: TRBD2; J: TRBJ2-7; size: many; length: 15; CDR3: CASSEGLAEGYEQYF; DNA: TGTGCCAGCAGCGAGGGACTAGCGGAAGGGTACGAGCAGTACTTC
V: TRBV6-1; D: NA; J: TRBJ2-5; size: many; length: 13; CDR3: CASSGDRPETQYF; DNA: TGTGCCAGCAGTGGTGACAGGCCAGAGACCCAGTACTTC
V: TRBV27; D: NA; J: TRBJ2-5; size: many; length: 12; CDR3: CATQRIQETQYF; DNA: TGTGCCACCCAACGAATCCAAGAGACCCAGTACTTC
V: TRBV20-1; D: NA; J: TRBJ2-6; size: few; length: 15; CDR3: CSANQAASGANVLTF; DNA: TGCAGTGCCAACCAGGCGGCCTCTGGGGCCAACGTCCTGACTTTC
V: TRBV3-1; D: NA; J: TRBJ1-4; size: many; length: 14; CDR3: CASSQDLAPQKLFF; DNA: TGTGCCAGCAGCCAAGACCTCGCACCGCAAAAACTGTTTTTT
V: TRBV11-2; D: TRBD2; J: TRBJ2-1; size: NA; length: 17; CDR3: CASTNSGTKKSYNEQFF; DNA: TGTGCCAGCACCAATTCCGGGACTAAAAAGTCCTACAATGAGCAGTTCTTC
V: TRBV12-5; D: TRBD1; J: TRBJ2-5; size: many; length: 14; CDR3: CASGPGQGSPSQYF; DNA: TGTGCTAGTGGTCCGGGACAGGGATCGCCCTCCCAGTACTTC
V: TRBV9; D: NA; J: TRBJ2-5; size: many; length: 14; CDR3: CASSVATQGETQYF; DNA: TGTGCCAGCAGCGTAGCTACCCAAGGAGAGACCCAGTACTTC
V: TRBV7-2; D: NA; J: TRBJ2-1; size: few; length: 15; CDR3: CASSPGRGTYNEQFF; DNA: TGTGCCAGCAGCCCCGGTCGGGGAACCTACAATGAGCAGTTCTTC
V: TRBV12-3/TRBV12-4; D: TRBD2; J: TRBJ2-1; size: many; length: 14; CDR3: CASSPTSGFLEQFF; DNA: TGTGCCAGCAGCCCTACTAGCGGATTTCTTGAGCAGTTCTTC
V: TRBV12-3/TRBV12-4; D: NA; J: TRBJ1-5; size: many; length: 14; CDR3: CASSYQGPNQPQHF; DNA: TGTGCCAGCAGCTATCAGGGGCCGAATCAGCCCCAGCATTTT
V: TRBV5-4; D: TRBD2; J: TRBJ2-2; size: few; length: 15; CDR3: CASSSLADFTGELFF; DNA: TGTGCCAGCAGCTCACTAGCGGATTTCACCGGGGAGCTGTTTTTT
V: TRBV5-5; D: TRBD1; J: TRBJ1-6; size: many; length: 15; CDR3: CASSLWDRGNSPLHF; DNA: TGTGCCAGCAGCTTGTGGGACAGGGGAAATTCACCCCTCCACTTT
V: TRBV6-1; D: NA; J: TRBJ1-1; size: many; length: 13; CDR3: CASSKGDEHEAFF; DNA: TGTGCCAGCAGTAAGGGGGACGAACATGAAGCTTTCTTT
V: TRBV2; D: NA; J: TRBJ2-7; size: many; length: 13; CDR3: CASRGAPTYEQYF; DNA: TGTGCCAGCCGGGGGGCCCCGACCTACGAGCAGTACTTC
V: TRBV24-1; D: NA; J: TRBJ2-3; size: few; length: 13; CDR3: CATSDSRRDTQYF; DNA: TGTGCCACCAGTGATTCCCGACGGGATACGCAGTATTTT
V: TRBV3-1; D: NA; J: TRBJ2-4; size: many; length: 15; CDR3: CASSQPSQAKNIQYF; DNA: TGTGCCAGCAGCCAGCCCAGCCAAGCCAAAAACATTCAGTACTTC
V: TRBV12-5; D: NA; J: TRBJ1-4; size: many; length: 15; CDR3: CASGLVMGGNEKLFF; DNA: TGTGCTAGTGGTTTGGTAATGGGTGGTAATGAAAAACTGTTTTTT